The 29 T cell receptor beta chains in this list originate from one sample, sequenced in a study of blood T cell repertoires in COVID-19. The data were produced by immunoSEQ multiplex PCR, yet TCRdb's version contains in-frame clones alone and is incomplete. Of some 150,000 clones listed, roughly 87% are singletons. Sequenced input: peripheral blood. Receptor source: a woman aged 55-70 years who had recovered from COVID-19.

This rearrangement joins TRBV6-5 to TRBJ2-7; D uncertain. This CDR3 contains 12 residues. The V gene lost 9 bases and the J gene lost 3 bases, with 12 bases spanning the gap. Germline assignment: CDR1 MNHEY and CDR2 SVGAGI. DNA for the CDR3: TGTGCCAGTGTCGATACAGACTACGAGCAGTACTTC. It is translated as CASVDTDYEQYF.

The V and J genes are TRBV9 and TRBJ1-6, with unresolved D. Between the trimmed V and J ends, which lost 0 bases and 11 bases, there was a span of 18 bases. In germline, CDR1 is SGDLS, CDR2 YYNGEE. The CDR3 sequence is 16 residues long. CDR3 bases: TGTGCCAGCAGCGTAGGGTCCGGGGAGCCCCCACCACCCCTCCACTTT. Residues: CASSVGSGEPPPPLHF. The entire variable domain, with the rest obtained from reference TRBV9 and TRBJ1-6, is as follows: DSGVTQTPKHLITATGQRVTLRCSPRSGDLSVYWYQQSLDQGLQFLIQYYNGEERAKGNILERFSAQQFPDLHSELNLSSLELGDSALYFCASSVGSGEPPPPLHFGNGTRLTVT.

J is TRBJ2-2 and V is TRBV4-2; D is undetermined. Germline values: CDR1 LGHNA, CDR2 YNFKEQ. V lost 11 bases and J lost 3, with 13 bases in between. The CDR3 spans 13 residues. DNA for the CDR3: TGTGCCCCTTACTTCCGGTACACCGGGGAGCTGTTTTTT. This sequence encodes CAPYFRYTGELFF.

J is TRBJ1-5 and V is TRBV7-3; TRBD1 matches at 7 bases. The CDR3 runs 13 residues. Germline trimming cut 5 bases from V and 4 bases from J; bases unmatched to any gene: 2. The germline gives CDR1 SGHTA, CDR2 FQGTGA. CDR3 region: CASSPGQNQPQHF. The CDR3 DNA sequence: TGTGCCAGCAGCCCGGGACAGAATCAGCCCCAGCATTTT. Full variable domain (outside the CDR3, taken from reference TRBV7-3 and TRBJ1-5): GAGVSQTPSNKVTEKGKYVELRCDPISGHTALYWYRQSLGQGPEFLIYFQGTGAADDSGLPNDRFFAVRPEGSVSTLKIQRTERGDSAVYLCASSPGQNQPQHFGDGTRLSIL.

This sequence joins TRBV18 and TRBJ2-5; 7 bases agree with TRBD1. The CDR3 is made up of 14 amino acids. Trimming took 3 bases from V and 2 from J; bases not matched to a gene: 3. CDR1 is KGHSH, CDR2 LQKENI, per germline. The CDR3 DNA is TGTGCCAGCTCACCCGGGACAGAACAAGAGACCCAGTACTTC. It codes for CASSPGTEQETQYF.

In this sample, this clone turned up a few times. The V call is TRBV30, the J call TRBJ2-5; TRBD1 is a possible D gene (5 bases). The germline V gene has CDR1 GTSNPN and CDR2 SVGIG (reference sequence). CDR3 size: 14 residues. V was shortened by 0 bases and J by 3 bases, with 11 bases between the two germline ends. CDR3 in amino acids: CAWSVQVGEETQYF. In nucleotides, the CDR3 is TGTGCCTGGAGTGTGCAAGTAGGGGAAGAGACCCAGTACTTC.

This clone has only one observation. This chain uses TRBV7-6 with TRBJ1-3, with TRBD1 matching over 7 bases. Per germline, CDR1 SGHVS and CDR2 FNYEAQ. CDR3 length: 17 amino acids. With V trimmed by 1 base and J by 0 bases, 6 bases remained unmatched. The DNA for the CDR3 is TGTGCCAGCAGCTTAGGCACAGGGGCTAGCTCTGGAAACACCATATATTTT. This encodes CASSLGTGASSGNTIYF.

This rearrangement joins TRBV18 to TRBJ2-7; TRBD1 matches 9 bases. Germline trimming cut 1 base from V and 2 bases from J; bases unmatched to any gene: 3. The CDR3 is 15 amino acids. Germline V gene lookup returns CDR1 KGHSH and CDR2 LQKENI. The DNA of the CDR3 is TGTGCCAGCTCACCACGGGGACAGGGTGCCTACGAGCAGTACTTC. This translates into CASSPRGQGAYEQYF.

The rearrangement joins TRBV11-2 to TRBJ1-2; tentatively, D is TRBD1 (6 bases). V lost 3 bases, J lost 4 bases, and 15 bases lay in between. The CDR3 covers 15 residues. The germline V gene encodes CDR1 SGHAT and CDR2 FQNNGV. CDR3 in DNA: TGTGCCAGCAGCTTCCAGGGGAAGGGTGGCTATGGCTACACCTTC. As protein: CASSFQGKGGYGYTF.

This chain's CDR3 is CASSLSLSGTDTQYF. The CDR3 coding sequence is TGCGCCAGCAGCTTGTCTTTGAGTGGCACAGATACGCAGTATTTT. The chain is built from TRBV5-1 and TRBJ2-3; no clear D. The germline CDR1 and CDR2 sequences are SGHRS and YFSETQ. Trimming took off 1 base at V and 1 base at J, with 10 bases between the two ends. The CDR3 runs to 15 residues.

This chain connects TRBV9 to TRBJ2-2; no clear D. This CDR3 region has 8 residues. Germline V lookup: CDR1 SGDLS, CDR2 YYNGEE. CDR3 in DNA: TGTGGCGTCGGGGAGCTGTTTTTT. The encoded protein is CGVGELFF. The whole variable domain, remainder taken from reference TRBV9 and TRBJ2-2, is DSGVTQTPKHLITATGQRVTLRCSPRSGDLSVYWYQQSLDQGLQFLIQYYNGEERAKGNILERFSAQQFPDLHSELNLSSLELGDSALYFCGVGELFFGEGSRLTVL.

This chain joins TRBV7-2 and TRBJ1-4; no reliable D call. Per the germline V gene, CDR1 is SGHTA and CDR2 is FQGNSA. Trimming pared 5 bases from V and 8 bases from J, leaving 18 bases between. The CDR3 runs 15 residues. This CDR3 is CASSDRRFGFEKLFF. CDR3 nucleotides: TGTGCCAGCAGCGACCGGAGGTTTGGATTCGAAAAACTGTTTTTT.

This clone has only one observation. The V and J genes are TRBV6-2 or TRBV6-3 and TRBJ1-5; no clear D gene. In germline, CDR1 is MNHEY, CDR2 SVGEGT. Trimming shortened V by 5 bases and J by 5 bases, and 13 bases separated the two germline ends. The CDR3 spans 14 residues. CDR3 coding DNA: TGTGCCAGCAGTCAGGAGCCGGGATATCAGCCCCAGCATTTT. Translating it yields CASSQEPGYQPQHF.

This clone appeared once. The rearrangement links TRBV4-2 to TRBJ1-2; D unclear. The V end was cut by 4 bases, the J end by 8 bases, with 17 bases between. Per germline, CDR1 LGHNA and CDR2 YNFKEQ. This CDR3 spans 14 amino acids. DNA of the CDR3: TGTGCCAGCAGCCCCCAGGTTGTCGGGGAGGGCTACACCTTC. It specifies CASSPQVVGEGYTF.

This chain connects TRBV2 to TRBJ2-1, with D tentatively TRBD2 (5 bases). Germline V CDR1 and CDR2: SNHLY, FYNNEI. This CDR3 has 15 residues. V lost 1 base and J lost 4, with 11 bases in between. CDR3 residues: CASSEGRGRYNEQFF. CDR3 bases: TGTGCCAGCAGTGAAGGCCGGGGTCGATACAATGAGCAGTTCTTC.

The sample holds one count of this clone. The rearrangement joins TRBV5-5 to TRBJ2-2, with a weak D call TRBD1 (5 bases). Germline values: CDR1 SGHKS, CDR2 YYEKEE (reference sequence). V was trimmed by 7 bases and J by 4 bases, leaving 14 bases between them. The length of the CDR3 is 14 residues. The chain's CDR3 is CASGASGFTGELFF. The CDR3 DNA is TGTGCCAGCGGAGCCTCAGGGTTCACCGGGGAGCTGTTTTTT.

The V gene is TRBV6-5, the J gene TRBJ2-1; 9 bases are shared with TRBD2. Germline CDR1 reads MNHEY; CDR2 reads SVGAGI. The junction had 13 bases not matched to a gene; V was cut back by 8 bases and J by 8 bases. There are 15 residues in the CDR3. The CDR3 region is CASRSGRGGHDEQFF. CDR3 DNA sequence: TGTGCCAGCCGGAGCGGGCGGGGGGGCCATGATGAGCAGTTCTTC.

The chain uses TRBV6-1 and TRBJ2-3; 7 bases map to TRBD1. This CDR3 contains 18 residues. Unmatched junction bases numbered 15, after V lost 2 bases and J lost 4 bases. In germline, CDR1 is MNHNS, CDR2 SASEGT. CDR3 amino acids: CASSETTGTARWADTQYF. In DNA form, the CDR3 reads TGTGCCAGCAGTGAAACGACCGGGACAGCTCGCTGGGCAGATACGCAGTATTTT.

V is TRBV30 and J is TRBJ1-3, with D uncertain. The CDR3 is 15 amino acids. CDR1 is GTSNPN, CDR2 SVGIG, per germline (reference sequence). V lost 1 base and J 3 bases, leaving 13 bases between the germline ends. The CDR3 is CAWSALGRGGNTIYF. CDR3 sequence (DNA): TGTGCCTGGAGTGCCCTCGGCAGAGGTGGAAACACCATATATTTT.

The chain couples TRBV27 to TRBJ1-4; 7 positions agree with TRBD1. The CDR3 runs to 15 residues. The V gene end was trimmed by 6 bases and the J gene end by 4 bases; junction bases not matched to a gene: 8. Germline CDR1 reads MNHEY; CDR2 reads SMNVEV (reference sequence). The CDR3 DNA reads TGTGCCAGCAGACCGTGGACAGGAGTTAATGAAAAACTGTTTTTT. Translating gives CASRPWTGVNEKLFF.

The rearrangement links TRBV5-4 to TRBJ2-7, with 7 bases fitting TRBD1. V dropped 4 bases and J dropped 2; count of bases not matched to a gene: 6. CDR1 and CDR2 from the germline V gene are SGHNT and YYREEE (reference sequence). The CDR3 runs to 14 residues. The CDR3 DNA reads TGTGCCAGCAGCGTGGACAGGACCGCCTACGAGCAGTACTTC. Translation: CASSVDRTAYEQYF. The whole variable domain, filled in from reference TRBV5-4 and TRBJ2-7, reads ETGVTQSPTHLIKTRGQQVTLRCSSQSGHNTVSWYQQALGQGPQFIFQYYREEENGRGNFPPRFSGLQFPNYSSELNVNALELDDSALYLCASSVDRTAYEQYFGPGTRLTVT.

V usage is TRBV27 and J usage is TRBJ2-1; 8 bases agree with TRBD2. J lost 7 bases, V lost 10 bases, and 15 bases had no gene match. This CDR3 spans 15 amino acids. CDR1 is MNHEY and CDR2 is SMNVEV in the germline V gene (reference sequence). CDR3 sequence (DNA): TGTGCCATCTCCCCGAACGGGGGGGCCGGAAATGAGCAGTTCTTC. Amino acid sequence: CAISPNGGAGNEQFF.

This chain links TRBV20-1 with TRBJ1-1; unclear D gene. The germline V gene has CDR1 DFQATT and CDR2 SNEGSKA (reference sequence). V was trimmed by 2 bases and J by 10 bases, leaving 11 bases between them. This CDR3 comprises 11 residues. The CDR3 DNA reads as TGCAGTGCTAGAAATAATCGGGGAGCTTTCTTT. Translation gives CSARNNRGAFF.

V usage is TRBV19 and J usage is TRBJ2-5; weak D call: TRBD1 (5 bases). The CDR3 consists of 12 residues. Germline V lookup: CDR1 LNHDA, CDR2 SQIVND (reference sequence). V lost 6 bases, J lost 5 bases, and 10 bases lay in between. The CDR3 spells CASRGARETQYF. CDR3 in DNA: TGTGCCAGTAGAGGGGCGCGGGAGACCCAGTACTTC.

The rearrangement uses TRBV19 and TRBJ1-2; D is unclear. Germline CDR1 LNHDA, CDR2 SQIVND (reference sequence). V was shortened by 5 bases and J by 10 bases, with 11 bases between the two germline ends. The CDR3 has 11 residues. CDR3 sequence reads: CASSLQWHYTF. The CDR3 region has the DNA TGTGCCAGTAGTCTACAGTGGCACTACACCTTC.

The genes are TRBV19 and TRBJ2-7, with 11 bases matching TRBD1. The CDR3 totals 16 residues. Germline CDR1 is LNHDA and CDR2 is SQIVND (reference sequence). The V segment lost 5 bases and the J segment 3 bases; nucleotides outside the gene matches: 9. For the CDR3, the DNA is TGTGCCAGTAGTCTCCCTCCCGGGACAGGGGGCTACGAGCAGTACTTC. The encoded protein is CASSLPPGTGGYEQYF.

The chain employs TRBV7-6 and TRBJ2-3; TRBD1 matches at 9 bases. The CDR3 extends over 16 amino acids. With V trimmed by 2 bases and J by 3 bases, 6 bases remained unmatched. The V gene's germline CDR1 is SGHVS and CDR2 FNYEAQ. For the CDR3, the DNA is TGTGCCAGCAGCTTACAAGGCGGGACAGGGACAGATACGCAGTATTTT. Translation gives CASSLQGGTGTDTQYF.

J is TRBJ2-3 and V is TRBV5-1; 7 bases fit TRBD1. The germline V gene has CDR1 SGHRS and CDR2 YFSETQ. The V and J ends lost 3 bases and 1 base, in that order; junction bases with no gene match: 8. The CDR3 has 16 residues. This CDR3 reads CASSWPDTGGTDTQYF. The CDR3 DNA is TGCGCCAGCAGCTGGCCGGATACAGGGGGCACAGATACGCAGTATTTT.

The J gene is TRBJ1-3, the V gene TRBV28; D is unresolved. CDR1 is MDHEN and CDR2 is SYDVKM in the germline V gene. This CDR3 has 13 amino acids. Trimming pared 6 bases from V and 4 bases from J, leaving 10 bases between. CDR3 sequence reads: CASRREVGNTIYF. CDR3 nucleotide sequence: TGTGCCAGCAGGCGGGAGGTAGGAAACACCATATATTTT.